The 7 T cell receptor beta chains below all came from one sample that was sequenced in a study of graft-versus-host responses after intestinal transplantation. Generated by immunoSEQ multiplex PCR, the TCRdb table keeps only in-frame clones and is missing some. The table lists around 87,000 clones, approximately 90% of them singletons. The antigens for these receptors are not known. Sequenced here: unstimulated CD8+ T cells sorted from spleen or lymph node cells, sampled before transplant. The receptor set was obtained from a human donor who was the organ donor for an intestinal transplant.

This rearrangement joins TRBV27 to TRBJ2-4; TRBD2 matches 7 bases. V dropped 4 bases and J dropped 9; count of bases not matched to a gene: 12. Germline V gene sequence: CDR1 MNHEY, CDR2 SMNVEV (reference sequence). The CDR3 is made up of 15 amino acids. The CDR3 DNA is TGTGCCAGCAGTTCGGGAGGAGACTACGCTCGCATTCAGTACTTC. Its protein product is CASSSGGDYARIQYF.

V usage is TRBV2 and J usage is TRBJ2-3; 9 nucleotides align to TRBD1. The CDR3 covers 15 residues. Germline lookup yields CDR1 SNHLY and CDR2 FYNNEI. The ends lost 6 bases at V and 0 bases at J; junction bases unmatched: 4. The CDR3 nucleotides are TGTGCCAGCAGACCCGGGACAGGGAGCACAGATACGCAGTATTTT. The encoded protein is CASRPGTGSTDTQYF.

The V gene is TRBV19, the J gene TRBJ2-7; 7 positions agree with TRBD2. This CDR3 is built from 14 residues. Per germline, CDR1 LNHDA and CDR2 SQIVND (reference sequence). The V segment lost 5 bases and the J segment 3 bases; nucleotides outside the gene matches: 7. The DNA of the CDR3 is TGTGCCAGTAGTCCGGGAGGTTACTTCTACGAGCAGTACTTC. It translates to CASSPGGYFYEQYF.

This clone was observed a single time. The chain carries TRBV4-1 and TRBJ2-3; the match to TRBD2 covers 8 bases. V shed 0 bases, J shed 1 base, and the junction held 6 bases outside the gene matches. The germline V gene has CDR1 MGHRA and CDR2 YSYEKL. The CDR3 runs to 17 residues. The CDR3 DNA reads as TGCGCCAGCAGCCAAGACGGACTAGCCGGGGGCACAGATACGCAGTATTTT. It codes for CASSQDGLAGGTDTQYF.

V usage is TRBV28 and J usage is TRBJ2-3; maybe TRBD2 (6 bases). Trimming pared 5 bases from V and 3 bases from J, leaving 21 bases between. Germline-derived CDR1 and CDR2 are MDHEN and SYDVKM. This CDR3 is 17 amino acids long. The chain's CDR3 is CASSGLRRTGETDTQYF. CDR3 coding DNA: TGTGCCAGCAGTGGCTTACGGCGGACGGGGGAAACAGATACGCAGTATTTT.

CDR3 nucleotides: TGTGCCAGTAGTGTGGCTACTGAAGCTTTCTTT. Its translation is CASSVATEAFF. The genes are TRBV19 and TRBJ1-1; D gene ambiguous. CDR1 LNHDA and CDR2 SQIVND come from the germline V gene (reference sequence). Trimming left V 5 bases short and J 5 bases short, with 6 bases between. There are 11 residues in the CDR3.

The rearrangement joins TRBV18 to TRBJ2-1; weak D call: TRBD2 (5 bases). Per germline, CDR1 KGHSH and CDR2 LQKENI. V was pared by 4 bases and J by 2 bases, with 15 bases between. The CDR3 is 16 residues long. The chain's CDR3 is CASSLAGLVPYNEQFF. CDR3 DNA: TGTGCCAGCTCACTGGCGGGTTTAGTCCCCTACAATGAGCAGTTCTTC.